This T cell receptor (beta chain) was obtained from a study of blood T cell repertoires in COVID-19. Study background: In each case, the material was cDNA or gDNA derived from T cells, B-cell-depleted T cells, or PBMCs.

The repertoire was sequenced with immunoSEQ multiplex PCR; TCRdb's copy has only in-frame clones and lacks some. This table has about 320,000 clones, more than 90% appearing once. Germline V lookup: CDR1 LNHDA, CDR2 SQIVND (reference sequence). Trimming pared 1 base from V and 7 bases from J, leaving 13 bases between. CDR3 size: 14 residues. Membership in each cohort depended on participant-reported clinical history. Input material: PBMCs or T cells enriched from blood (not recorded which). The TCR was taken from a man in his 60s who had recovered from COVID-19. The chain carries TRBV19 and TRBJ1-2, with D hard to call. CDR3 region: CASSIGYRFGGYTF. CDR3 sequence (DNA): TGTGCCAGTAGTATAGGGTACAGATTTGGTGGCTACACCTTC.